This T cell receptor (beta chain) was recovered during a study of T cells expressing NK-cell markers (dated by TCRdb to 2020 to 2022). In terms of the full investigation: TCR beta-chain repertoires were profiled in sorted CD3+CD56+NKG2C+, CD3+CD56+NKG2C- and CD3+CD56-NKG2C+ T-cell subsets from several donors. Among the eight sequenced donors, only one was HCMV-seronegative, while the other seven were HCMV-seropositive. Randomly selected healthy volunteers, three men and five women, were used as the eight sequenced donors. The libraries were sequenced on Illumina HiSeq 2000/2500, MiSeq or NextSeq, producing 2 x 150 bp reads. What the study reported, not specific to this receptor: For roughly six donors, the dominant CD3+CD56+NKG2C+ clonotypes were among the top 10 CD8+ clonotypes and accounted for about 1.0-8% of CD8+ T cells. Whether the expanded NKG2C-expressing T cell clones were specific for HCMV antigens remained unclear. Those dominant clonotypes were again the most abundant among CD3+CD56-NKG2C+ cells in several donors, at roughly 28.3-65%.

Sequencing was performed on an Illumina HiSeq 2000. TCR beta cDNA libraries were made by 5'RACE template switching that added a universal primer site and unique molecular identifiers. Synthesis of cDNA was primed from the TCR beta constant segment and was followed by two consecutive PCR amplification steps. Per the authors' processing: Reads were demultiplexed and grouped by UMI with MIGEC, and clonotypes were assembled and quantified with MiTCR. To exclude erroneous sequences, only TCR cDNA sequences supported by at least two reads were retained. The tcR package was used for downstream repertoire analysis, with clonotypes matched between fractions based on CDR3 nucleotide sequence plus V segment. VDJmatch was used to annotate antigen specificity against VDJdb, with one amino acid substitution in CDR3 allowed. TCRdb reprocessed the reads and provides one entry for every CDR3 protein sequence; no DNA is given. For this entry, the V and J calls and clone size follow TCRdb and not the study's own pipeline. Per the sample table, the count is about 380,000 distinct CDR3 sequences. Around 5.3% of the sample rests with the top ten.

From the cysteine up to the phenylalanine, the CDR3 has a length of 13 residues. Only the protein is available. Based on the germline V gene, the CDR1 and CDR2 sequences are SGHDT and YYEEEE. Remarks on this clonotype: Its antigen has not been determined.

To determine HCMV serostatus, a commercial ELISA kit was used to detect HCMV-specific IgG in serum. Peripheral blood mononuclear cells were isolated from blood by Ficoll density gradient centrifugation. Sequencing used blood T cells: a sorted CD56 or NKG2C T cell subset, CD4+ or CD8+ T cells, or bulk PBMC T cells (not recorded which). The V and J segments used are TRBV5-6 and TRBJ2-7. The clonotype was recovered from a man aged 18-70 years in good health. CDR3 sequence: CASSSELTAQQYF. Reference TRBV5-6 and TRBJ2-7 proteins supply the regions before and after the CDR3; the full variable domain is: DAGVTQSPTHLIKTRGQQVTLRCSPKSGHDTVSWYQQALGQGPQFIFQYYEEEERQRGNFPDRFSGHQFPNYSSELNVNALLLGDSALYLCASSSELTAQQYFGPGTRLTVT.